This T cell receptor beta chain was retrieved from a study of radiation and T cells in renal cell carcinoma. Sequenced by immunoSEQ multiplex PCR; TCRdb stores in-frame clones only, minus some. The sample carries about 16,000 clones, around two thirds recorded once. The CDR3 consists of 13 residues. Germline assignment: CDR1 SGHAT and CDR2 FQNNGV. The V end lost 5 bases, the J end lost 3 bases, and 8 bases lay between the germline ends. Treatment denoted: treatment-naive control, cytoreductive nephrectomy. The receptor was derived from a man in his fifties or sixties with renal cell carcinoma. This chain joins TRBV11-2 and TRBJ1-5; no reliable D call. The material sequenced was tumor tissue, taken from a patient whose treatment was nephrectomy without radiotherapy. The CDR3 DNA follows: TGTGCCAGCAGCCAAACTAACAATCAGCCCCAGCATTTT. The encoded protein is CASSQTNNQPQHF.